These 5 T cell receptor beta chains came from one sample sequenced in a study of blood T cell repertoires in COVID-19 (TCRdb year 2020). The library was produced with the immunoSEQ multiplex PCR assay. TCRdb took this table from immuneACCESS and kept in-frame rearrangements with V and J called. Such tables lack part of the clones; where checked against another copy, unresolved V genes explain under half of the gap, and the rest is unexplained. This sample has roughly 150,000 clones in its table, and around 74% of those were observed once. The ten largest clonotypes hold roughly 8% of the sample. The sequenced sample consisted of peripheral blood. Source of these receptors: a woman between 55 and 75 years old with COVID-19, enrolled during active disease.

The CDR3 region has the DNA TGTGCCAGCAGCTCAAACGGGGTACGGGGCTACGAGCAGTACTTC. Translated: CASSSNGVRGYEQYF. The J gene is TRBJ2-7, the V gene TRBV7-9; D may be TRBD2 (5 bases). CDR1 and CDR2 from the germline V gene are SEHNR and FQNEAQ (reference sequence). This CDR3 has 15 residues. Trimming took off 4 bases at V and 3 bases at J, with 16 bases between the two ends.

This sequence joins TRBV5-1 and TRBJ1-1; a weak D match, TRBD1 (5 bases). V was cut by 0 bases and J by 0 bases, with 15 bases left in between. The CDR3 totals 17 residues. Germline loops: CDR1 SGHRS, CDR2 YFSETQ. Here the CDR3 reads CASSLVRQSLMNTEAFF. Written as DNA, the CDR3 is TGCGCCAGCAGCTTGGTTCGACAGAGTCTCATGAACACTGAAGCTTTCTTT. Combining the CDR3 with reference TRBV5-1 and TRBJ1-1 gives the whole variable domain KAGVTQTPRYLIKTRGQQVTLSCSPISGHRSVSWYQQTPGQGLQFLFEYFSETQRNKGNFPGRFSGRQFSNSRSEMNVSTLELGDSALYLCASSLVRQSLMNTEAFFGQGTRLTVV.

This clone was detected only once. The rearrangement joins TRBV6-5 to TRBJ2-7; 8 nucleotides match TRBD1. V shed 1 base and J 6 bases; nucleotides not matched to a gene: 8. The CDR3 contains 15 residues. Germline V lookup: CDR1 MNHEY, CDR2 SVGAGI. This chain's CDR3 is CASSYWGRGLSEQYF. CDR3 bases: TGTGCCAGCAGTTACTGGGGCAGGGGGCTGAGCGAGCAGTACTTC.

The chain uses TRBV2 and TRBJ2-7; 9 nucleotides agree with TRBD1. With V trimmed by 1 base and J by 3 bases, 4 bases remained unmatched. Germline CDR1 reads SNHLY; CDR2 reads FYNNEI. The CDR3 runs 15 residues. CDR3 coding DNA: TGTGCCAGCAGTGAAGAAGGGACAGGGATCTACGAGCAGTACTTC. It specifies CASSEEGTGIYEQYF.

This clone was seen a few times. The rearrangement uses TRBV29-1 and TRBJ1-5; the D gene is possibly TRBD1 (5 bases). Germline V gene lookup returns CDR1 SQVTM and CDR2 ANQGSEA. Trimming shortened V by 5 bases and J by 4 bases, and 9 bases separated the two germline ends. The length of the CDR3 is 12 residues. In DNA, the CDR3 is TGCAGCGTTCGACAGCCGAATCAGCCCCAGCATTTT. This codes for CSVRQPNQPQHF.